This record covers a single T cell receptor (beta chain). This sample was taken from a study of blood T cell repertoires in COVID-19. Study details: Material from acute and convalescent COVID-19 was sourced from the United States, Italy and Spain. T cells, B-cell-depleted T cells, or PBMCs provided the cDNA or gDNA that served as material.

The recovered donors of Cohort 3 showed two negative PCRs, clearance, or symptom resolution. In the original workflow: Amplification with reference gene primers provided the estimates of nucleated cell counts. Using immunoSEQ multiplex PCR, the repertoire was profiled, and TCRdb retains in-frame clones only, with some absent. V, J and clone size are those of that table, while D and trimming were read from the DNA. This repertoire shows 350,000 to 400,000 clones, 75% to 90% found once; its top ten account for around 1%. The germline V gene encodes CDR1 SEHNR and CDR2 FQNEAQ (reference sequence). The CDR3 is 16 amino acids. V lost 2 bases to trimming and J lost 1 base, with 12 bases between them.

The sample consisted of PBMCs or T cells enriched from blood (not recorded which). The chain has TRBV7-9 and TRBJ1-3; D gene unclear. The TCR originated in a man younger than 35 who had recovered from COVID-19. The CDR3 region has the DNA TGTGCCAGCAGCTTACGGCAGGCTCAGTCTGGAAACACCATATATTTT. Its protein is CASSLRQAQSGNTIYF.